The next 25 T cell receptor beta chains were all read from a single sample in a study of cytomegalovirus exposure and HLA in healthy donors. A multiplex PCR was run with 60 Vbeta primers and 13 Jbeta primers. Clones were read by immunoSEQ multiplex PCR, and TCRdb kept only the in-frame ones, dropping some. The sample consists of about 150,000 clones, approximately 80% of them appearing once. The sequenced sample consisted of PBMCs. The receptor source for this set is a man aged 25-45 years in good health and CMV-seropositive.

This chain connects TRBV11-2 to TRBJ1-5; 8 nucleotides match TRBD1. The CDR3 runs 15 residues. The junction had 8 bases not matched to a gene; V was cut back by 5 bases and J by 5 bases. In germline, CDR1 is SGHAT, CDR2 FQNNGV. The CDR3 region is CASSVLTGDHQPQHF. CDR3 DNA: TGTGCCAGCAGCGTACTGACAGGGGATCATCAGCCCCAGCATTTT.

The chain uses TRBV2 and TRBJ1-3; D not resolved. V lost 6 bases, J lost 0 bases, and 12 bases lay in between. This CDR3 spans 15 amino acids. CDR1 and CDR2 (germline): SNHLY, FYNNEI. Here the CDR3 DNA reads TGTGCCAGCAGCCTCAACAGAGACTCTGGAAACACCATATATTTT. Its protein product is CASSLNRDSGNTIYF.

V and J are TRBV27 and TRBJ2-2, with D hard to call. Per the germline V gene, CDR1 is MNHEY and CDR2 is SMNVEV (reference sequence). The CDR3 contains 14 residues. V was shortened by 3 bases and J by 5 bases, with 10 bases between the two germline ends. In DNA, the CDR3 is TGTGCCAGCAGTTTTCGGGTACGGACCGGGGAGCTGTTTTTT. It encodes CASSFRVRTGELFF.

About this clone: An end of the junction does not agree with germline; a read error may underlie this. The chain employs TRBV7-9 and TRBJ2-7, with D perhaps TRBD2 (7 bases). From germline, CDR1 is SEHNR and CDR2 FQNEAQ (reference sequence). CDR3 size: 16 residues. CDR3 in DNA: TGTTCCAGCAGCTCCCTCAGAGGGGGGGCGCAAGAAGAGCAGTACTTC. This encodes CSSSSLRGGAQEEQYF.

The chain uses TRBV28 and TRBJ2-4; a possible D gene is TRBD1 (8 bases). The V gene lost 4 bases and the J gene lost 14 bases, with 21 bases spanning the gap. CDR1 and CDR2 (germline): MDHEN, SYDVKM. The CDR3 runs to 14 residues. The CDR3 bases are TGTGCCAGCAGTTACTCGTTACAGGGGGGAGGGGAGTACTTC. It is translated as CASSYSLQGGGEYF.

This clone appeared once. V and J are TRBV12-1 and TRBJ2-3; TRBD2, the D gene given by the table, was not confirmed from the DNA. TRBV12-1 is assigned pseudogene status. There are 10 residues in the CDR3. The CDR3 DNA reads TGTGCCAGCCCGACAGATACGCAGTATTTT. It yields the protein CASPTDTQYF.

This chain connects TRBV5-1 to TRBJ2-1; 7 positions agree with TRBD1. The CDR3 loop spans 14 amino acids. CDR1 and CDR2 (germline): SGHRS, YFSETQ. Trimming took 3 bases from V and 6 from J; bases not matched to a gene: 6. In nucleotides, the CDR3 is TGCGCCAGCAGCTACGGACAGGCTGCCAATGAGCAGTTCTTC. It yields the protein CASSYGQAANEQFF.

The chain has TRBV11-2 and TRBJ2-7, with TRBD1 identical over 8 bases. The V gene's germline CDR1 is SGHAT and CDR2 FQNNGV. The V gene end was trimmed by 4 bases and the J gene end by 2 bases; junction bases not matched to a gene: 7. CDR3 length equals 15 residues. CDR3 protein: CASSSPGQATYEQYF. CDR3 nucleotides: TGTGCCAGCAGCTCCCCGGGACAGGCTACCTACGAGCAGTACTTC. Full variable domain (remainder filled in from reference TRBV11-2 and TRBJ2-7): EAGVAQSPRYKIIEKRQSVAFWCNPISGHATLYWYQQILGQGPKLLIQFQNNGVVDDSQLPKDRFSAERLKGVDSTLKIQPAKLEDSAVYLCASSSPGQATYEQYFGPGTRLTVT.

J is TRBJ2-7 and V is TRBV5-1; 8 nucleotides match TRBD1. CDR1 is SGHRS and CDR2 is YFSETQ in the germline V gene. CDR3 length equals 15 residues. V shed 0 bases and J 3 bases; nucleotides not matched to a gene: 5. In nucleotides, the CDR3 is TGCGCCAGCAGCTTGGATCAGGGGGCCGTCTACGAGCAGTACTTC. It yields the protein CASSLDQGAVYEQYF. The full variable domain, with the rest looked up from reference TRBV5-1 and TRBJ2-7, is KAGVTQTPRYLIKTRGQQVTLSCSPISGHRSVSWYQQTPGQGLQFLFEYFSETQRNKGNFPGRFSGRQFSNSRSEMNVSTLELGDSALYLCASSLDQGAVYEQYFGPGTRLTVT.

This clone was recorded once. The chain joins TRBV5-6 to TRBJ1-3; possibly TRBD1 for D (6 bases). V lost 2 bases to trimming and J lost 0 bases, with 15 bases between them. The length of the CDR3 is 17 residues. Germline V gene data show CDR1 as SGHDT and CDR2 as YYEEEE. The CDR3 DNA follows: TGTGCCAGCAGCTTAGGGGGGGTCACTCGCTCTGGAAACACCATATATTTT. Amino acids: CASSLGGVTRSGNTIYF. The variable domain in full, completed from reference TRBV5-6 and TRBJ1-3, reads DAGVTQSPTHLIKTRGQQVTLRCSPKSGHDTVSWYQQALGQGPQFIFQYYEEEERQRGNFPDRFSGHQFPNYSSELNVNALLLGDSALYLCASSLGGVTRSGNTIYFGEGSWLTVV.

V and J are TRBV5-4 and TRBJ1-1; weak D call: TRBD1 (6 bases). Germline V gene data show CDR1 as SGHNT and CDR2 as YYREEE (reference sequence). Trimming removed 0 bases at V and 3 bases at J, with 12 bases between. There are 15 residues in the CDR3. The CDR3 reads CASSLERNRDTEAFF. CDR3 nucleotide sequence: TGTGCCAGCAGCTTGGAAAGGAACAGGGACACTGAAGCTTTCTTT.

The chain couples TRBV5-6 to TRBJ2-3, with D perhaps TRBD2 (5 bases). From germline, CDR1 is SGHDT and CDR2 YYEEEE. With 5 bases removed from V and 11 bases from J, the gap between germline ends came to 21 bases. There are 14 residues in the CDR3. The CDR3 sequence: CASRSVVGLEGQYF. Here the CDR3 DNA reads TGTGCCAGCAGATCCGTCGTTGGGCTCGAGGGGCAGTATTTT.

As DNA, the CDR3 is TGTGCCAGCAGCCTTCTACTGGGGCGAGGCGATGAGCAGTTCTTC. It encodes CASSLLLGRGDEQFF. V is TRBV14 and J is TRBJ2-1; D perhaps matches TRBD1 (5 bases). CDR3 length equals 15 residues. Germline CDR1 and CDR2: SGHDN and FVKESK. Deletions cut 4 bases from V and 8 bases from J, with 18 bases between.

This sequence joins TRBV28 and TRBJ1-4; 10 nucleotides match TRBD1. Germline V gives CDR1 MDHEN, CDR2 SYDVKM. The CDR3 has 15 amino acids. J was trimmed by 8 bases and V by 5 bases; bases with no gene match: 8. CDR3 in amino acids: CASSRAGTGVEKLFF. DNA for the CDR3: TGTGCCAGCAGTCGTGCCGGGACAGGGGTCGAAAAACTGTTTTTT.

This chain joins TRBV7-9 and TRBJ2-7; the D gene is possibly TRBD2 (5 bases). The ends were cut back, 5 bases at V and 2 bases at J, with 13 bases in the middle. This CDR3 contains 14 residues. CDR1 is SEHNR, CDR2 FQNEAQ, per germline (reference sequence). This chain's CDR3 is CASSPGLVPYEQYF. DNA for the CDR3: TGTGCCAGCAGCCCCGGACTCGTCCCCTACGAGCAGTACTTC.

The chain has TRBV12-5 and TRBJ2-7, with D unresolved. The germline V and J ends were trimmed by 0 bases and 4 bases, with 10 bases remaining between them. Looked up from germline, CDR1 is LGHNT and CDR2 is FRNRAP. This CDR3 has 14 residues. The DNA of the CDR3 is TGTGCTAGTGGTTTGGTGCCCAACTTGTACGAGCAGTACTTC. Residues: CASGLVPNLYEQYF.

The chain employs TRBV6-5 and TRBJ2-7; 10 nucleotides agree with TRBD1. In germline, CDR1 is MNHEY, CDR2 SVGAGI. The CDR3 consists of 16 residues. Trimming cost V 1 base and J 4 bases; bases outside gene matches: 7. The CDR3 nucleotides are TGTGCCAGCAGTTACTTGAGGACAGGGGGGTCTTACGAGCAGTACTTC. Protein: CASSYLRTGGSYEQYF.

This chain links TRBV29-1 with TRBJ2-5; D not resolved. Germline CDR1 and CDR2: SQVTM and ANQGSEA. The CDR3 spans 13 residues. With 3 bases removed from V and 1 base from J, the gap between germline ends came to 9 bases. CDR3: CSVDAGFQETQYF. The CDR3 nucleotides are TGCAGCGTTGACGCAGGATTCCAAGAGACCCAGTACTTC.

This clone was seen only once. The chain joins TRBV6-5 to TRBJ2-7; 7 bases agree with TRBD1. The CDR3 sequence is 12 residues long. With 5 bases clipped from V and 9 bases from J, the junction kept 7 bases outside the gene matches. Germline-derived CDR1 and CDR2 are MNHEY and SVGAGI. In DNA, the CDR3 is TGTGCCAGCAGTCGGGACAGACTAAGGCAGTACTTC. It specifies CASSRDRLRQYF.

Notes on this clone: A junction end diverges from the germline sequence, so it may reflect a read error. This chain connects TRBV2 to TRBJ1-1; D gene unclear. The CDR3 sequence is 12 residues long. Germline CDR1 is SNHLY and CDR2 is FYNNEI. The CDR3 nucleotides are TGTGCCAGCAGTGAGGTCTTCACTGAAGCCTTCTTT. It is translated as CASSEVFTEAFF.

The chain is built from TRBV4-1 and TRBJ2-7; 7 bases align to TRBD2. V was clipped by 3 bases and J by 3 bases; unmatched bases: 11. Germline CDR1 reads MGHRA; CDR2 reads YSYEKL. This CDR3 has 16 residues. Here the CDR3 DNA reads TGCGCCAGCAGCCACATTACTCGGGGGGATGGCTACGAGCAGTACTTC. Protein sequence: CASSHITRGDGYEQYF.

CDR3 DNA: TGTGCCAGCAGTTTATCAGGGACAGGGGCTAGGGACATTCAGTACTTC. This sequence encodes CASSLSGTGARDIQYF. The gene calls are TRBV28 and TRBJ2-4, with 10 positions matching TRBD1. Unmatched junction bases numbered 8, after V lost 1 base and J lost 8 bases. The CDR3 runs to 16 residues. The germline CDR1 and CDR2 sequences are MDHEN and SYDVKM.

The chain employs TRBV7-9 and TRBJ1-5; D is undetermined. Germline V gene data show CDR1 as SEHNR and CDR2 as FQNEAQ (reference sequence). The CDR3 totals 14 residues. V was cut by 4 bases and J by 4 bases, with 11 bases left in between. CDR3 loop: CASSWQGENQPQHF. The DNA for the CDR3 is TGTGCCAGCAGCTGGCAAGGAGAAAATCAGCCCCAGCATTTT.

V gene TRBV11-2 combines with J gene TRBJ2-7; D is unresolved. This CDR3 has 14 amino acids. Trimming pared 0 bases from V and 6 bases from J, leaving 12 bases between. CDR1 is SGHAT, CDR2 FQNNGV, per germline. The CDR3 here is CASSLESVSGEQYF. DNA for the CDR3: TGTGCCAGCAGCTTAGAATCTGTTTCGGGCGAGCAGTACTTC.

The J gene is TRBJ1-6, the V gene TRBV20-1, with a weak D call TRBD1 (5 bases). The CDR3 contains 11 residues. Germline V gene sequence: CDR1 DFQATT, CDR2 SNEGSKA (reference sequence). V gave up 6 bases and J gave up 10 bases, with 10 bases separating them. CDR3 nucleotide sequence: TGCAGTGCAGGGGTTAGCTCACCCCTCCACTTT. Translated: CSAGVSSPLHF.